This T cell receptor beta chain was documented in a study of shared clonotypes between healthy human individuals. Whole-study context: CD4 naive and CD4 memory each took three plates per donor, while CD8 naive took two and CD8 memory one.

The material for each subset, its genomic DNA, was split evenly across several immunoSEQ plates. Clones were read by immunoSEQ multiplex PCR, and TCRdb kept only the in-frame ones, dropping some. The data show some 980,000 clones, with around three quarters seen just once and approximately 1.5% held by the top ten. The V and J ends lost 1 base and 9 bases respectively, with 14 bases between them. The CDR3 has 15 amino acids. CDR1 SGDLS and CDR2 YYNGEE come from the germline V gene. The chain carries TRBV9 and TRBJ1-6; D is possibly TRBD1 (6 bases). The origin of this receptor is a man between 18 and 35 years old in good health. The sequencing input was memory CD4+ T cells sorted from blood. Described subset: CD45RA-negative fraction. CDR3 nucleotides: TGTGCCAGCAGCGTAACCCGGGACAACCGTTCACCCCTCCACTTT. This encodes CASSVTRDNRSPLHF.